This T cell receptor (beta chain) was identified in a study of beta chain features in type 1 diabetes. Study-wide results and caveats: Type 1 diabetes patients had TCRB CDR3s that were shorter (moderately but significantly so) in all four CD4+ subsets.

The CDR3 runs to 14 residues. The V gene end was trimmed by 2 bases and the J gene end by 6 bases; junction bases not matched to a gene: 1. CDR1 and CDR2 from the germline V gene are MNHEY and SVGAGI. Investigators reverse transcribed all isolated RNA, so they sequenced expressed TCRB transcripts. Sequenced by immunoSEQ multiplex PCR; TCRdb stores in-frame clones only, minus some. The data show 150,000 to 190,000 clones, approximately 10% seen once. The table lists this clone with a few counts. Antigen specificity is unknown. This sequence joins TRBV6-5 and TRBJ2-1; 10 bases match TRBD2. The source is a man aged 25-45 years with type 1 diabetes. The specimen was central memory CD4+ T cells from blood. The CDR3, as DNA: TGTGCCAGCAGTTACCGGACTAGCGGCAATGAGCAGTTCTTC. Its protein product is CASSYRTSGNEQFF.